This TCR beta chain derives from a study of breast tumors, draining lymph nodes, adjacent tissues (dated by TCRdb to 2016 to 2018). Some background on the complete study: Breast cancer patients provided tumor, adjacent nontumor tissue and axillary lymph nodes, and the study compared the TCR beta repertoires across these three sources. In human breast cancer, the study set out to assess how tumor, surrounding tissue and draining lymph node repertoires relate to one another and whether T cells might be exchanged between them.

Sequencing used an Illumina HiSeq 2000. Multiplex PCR amplification was used to build the TCR beta chain libraries. High-throughput sequencing was used to analyze the amplified TCR beta chain products. TCRdb passed the public sequencing reads through fastp at Q25 and MiXCR, retaining productive beta sequences. Here each entry gathers all rows of one CDR3 protein and keeps the most common genes and DNA. For this sample there are around 140,000 distinct CDR3 sequences; approximately 20% appear just once. The top ten hold roughly 2.7% of the sample. This clonotype was counted ten times or more. The specificity of this receptor is unknown. No qualities accompany the bases; no much larger clone lies one base away. The lymph node samples were taken from the axillary draining lymph nodes of breast cancer patients. V sheds 4 bases and J sheds 2 bases, leaving 9 bases between their ends. The CDR3 runs 13 residues from the cysteine to the phenylalanine. Only the CDR3 portion is preserved as DNA: 39 bases, with reading frame beginning at the first base. CDR1 and CDR2 were assigned from the germline V gene (reference sequence) as LGHDT and YNNKEL.

Results and caveats for the whole study, not just this receptor: The data were judged consistent with most tumor T cells deriving from the lymph node and then expanding within tumor tissue. Tumor T-cell repertoires showed less diversity than lymph node repertoires and more diversity than nontumor tissue repertoires, and tumor T-cell repertoires showed preferential V and J gene usage. The similarity between tumor and nontumor tissue repertoires was significantly greater in luminal-like breast cancer than in basal-like breast cancer. Rather than being directly demonstrated, the conclusion that tumor T cells originate in lymph nodes was presented as consistent with a hypothesis.

The V and J genes are TRBV3-1 and TRBJ2-7; the D gene identity is not certain. Sequencing was done on a sample of axillary lymph node tissue. The TCR comes from a female donor with breast cancer. Some clones in this sample may be carry-over from other donors' samples. The nucleotide sequence reads as follows: TGTGCCAGCAGCCCGACGTCAGCCTACGAGCAGTACTTC. It translates as CASSPTSAYEQYF.